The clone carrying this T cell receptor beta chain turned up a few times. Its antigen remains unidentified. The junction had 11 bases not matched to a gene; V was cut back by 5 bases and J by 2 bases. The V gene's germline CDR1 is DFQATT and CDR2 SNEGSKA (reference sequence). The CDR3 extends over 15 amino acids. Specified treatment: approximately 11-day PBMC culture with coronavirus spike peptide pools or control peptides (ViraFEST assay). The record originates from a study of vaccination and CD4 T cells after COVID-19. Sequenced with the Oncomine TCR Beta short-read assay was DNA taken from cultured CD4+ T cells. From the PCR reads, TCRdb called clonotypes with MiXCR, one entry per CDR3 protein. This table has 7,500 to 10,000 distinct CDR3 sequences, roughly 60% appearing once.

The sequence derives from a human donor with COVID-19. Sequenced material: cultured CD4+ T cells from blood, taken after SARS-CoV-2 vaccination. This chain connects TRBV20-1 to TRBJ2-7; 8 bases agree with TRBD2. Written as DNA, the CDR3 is TGCAGTGCTCTACCGGGACTAGTAGGAACCTACGAGCAGTACTTC. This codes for CSALPGLVGTYEQYF.